Listed below are T cell receptor beta chains from one sample, sequenced in a study of blood T cell repertoires in COVID-19. The assay was immunoSEQ multiplex PCR, and TCRdb's table has in-frame clones only and misses some. Among 150,000 to 200,000 clones listed, over 70% were seen once. The sample consisted of peripheral blood. The receptors originated from a man in his sixties with acute or convalescent COVID-19. The CDR3 runs from the conserved cysteine through the conserved F or W. The order of the fields is D gene, J gene, V gene, clone size, CDR3 protein, CDR3 DNA. D genes are given only for firm matches. Rows give clone size only sometimes, using once, few, many, or a class for an expanded clone.

NA	TRBJ1-5	TRBV2	NA	CASSEAGREVGGQPQHF	TGTGCCAGCAGTGAAGCGGGCAGGGAGGTTGGCGGTCAGCCCCAGCATTTT
TRBD2	TRBJ2-7	TRBV15	NA	CATSRDPGQREGTYEQYF	TGTGCCACCAGCAGAGATCCGGGGCAGCGGGAGGGAACCTACGAGCAGTACTTC
TRBD1	TRBJ1-2	TRBV5-6	NA	CASSTGGFGYTF	TGTGCCAGCAGCACAGGGGGTTTTGGCTACACCTTC
TRBD1	TRBJ1-5	TRBV5-1	few	CASSSTGGLEPQHF	TGCGCCAGCAGCTCAACAGGGGGGTTGGAGCCCCAGCATTTT
NA	TRBJ2-7	TRBV2	NA	CASTLQVTYEQYF	TGTGCCAGCACCCTACAGGTAACCTACGAGCAGTACTTC
TRBD2	TRBJ2-1	TRBV24-1	NA	CATSDLLAGERSEQFF	TGTGCCACCAGTGACCTTCTAGCGGGAGAACGCAGTGAGCAGTTCTTC
NA	TRBJ1-1	TRBV10-3	NA	CAISEGAGINTEAFF	TGTGCCATCAGTGAGGGGGCGGGGATAAACACTGAAGCTTTCTTT
TRBD1	TRBJ1-1	TRBV27	NA	CASSPWDRANTEAFF	TGTGCCAGCAGTCCTTGGGACAGAGCGAACACTGAAGCTTTCTTT
NA	TRBJ1-6	TRBV7-3	few	CASSATRGRNSPLHF	TGTGCCAGCAGCGCGACCAGGGGTAGGAATTCACCCCTCCACTTT
NA	TRBJ1-6	TRBV24-1	NA	CATRITYGGGPYNSPLHF	TGTGCCACCAGGATTACCTACGGGGGGGGCCCTTATAATTCACCCCTCCACTTT
TRBD2	TRBJ2-1	TRBV6-2/TRBV6-3	once	CASSYGGGSYNEQFF	TGTGCCAGCAGTTATGGCGGGGGATCCTACAATGAGCAGTTCTTC
NA	TRBJ2-5	TRBV27	NA	CASSSVTGGAGGPQYF	TGTGCCAGCAGTTCGGTAACAGGGGGAGCGGGGGGCCCCCAGTACTTC
TRBD1	TRBJ1-6	TRBV19	NA	CASSPSGQATLWGPLHF	TGTGCCAGTAGTCCCTCGGGACAGGCGACCTTGTGGGGTCCCCTCCACTTT
TRBD2	TRBJ2-1	TRBV2	NA	CASSEVAGPYNEQFF	TGTGCCAGCAGTGAAGTAGCGGGACCCTACAATGAGCAGTTCTTC
NA	TRBJ2-7	TRBV30	NA	CAWNGGGYEQYF	TGTGCCTGGAACGGGGGAGGATACGAGCAGTACTTC
TRBD1	TRBJ1-2	TRBV12-5	NA	CASGTGVYYGYTF	TGTGCTAGTGGGACAGGGGTCTACTATGGCTACACCTTC
NA	TRBJ2-1	TRBV7-2	NA	CASSLGVGTQEFF	TGTGCCAGCAGCTTAGGTGTGGGCACCCAGGAGTTCTTC
TRBD2	TRBJ2-1	TRBV10-3	NA	CAISELAGESSYNEQFF	TGTGCCATCAGTGAACTAGCGGGTGAAAGCTCCTACAATGAGCAGTTCTTC
TRBD2	TRBJ2-7	TRBV5-1	NA	CASSYLAGASYEQYF	TGCGCCAGCAGCTATCTAGCGGGGGCCTCCTACGAGCAGTACTTC
NA	TRBJ2-2	TRBV9	NA	CASSLYQANTGELFF	TGTGCCAGCAGCTTATACCAGGCGAACACCGGGGAGCTGTTTTTT
TRBD1	TRBJ2-1	TRBV6-4	NA	CASSDWDRGFNEQFF	TGTGCCAGCAGTGACTGGGACAGGGGATTCAATGAGCAGTTCTTC
NA	TRBJ1-5	TRBV19	NA	CASSMVGVSNQPQHF	TGTGCCAGTAGTATGGTAGGGGTGAGCAATCAGCCCCAGCATTTT
TRBD1	TRBJ1-1	TRBV19	NA	CASSIPTGSNTEAFF	TGTGCCAGTAGTATCCCGACAGGGTCCAACACTGAAGCTTTCTTT
TRBD2	TRBJ2-3	TRBV4-1	NA	CASSQAGAGVDTQYF	TGCGCCAGCAGCCAAGCCGGGGCGGGGGTGGATACGCAGTATTTT
TRBD1	TRBJ2-2	TRBV25-1	NA	CASVKAGTGNTGELFF	TGTGCCAGCGTGAAAGCCGGGACAGGGAACACCGGGGAGCTGTTTTTT
TRBD1	TRBJ2-3	TRBV19	NA	CASSIGTGADTQYF	TGTGCCAGTAGTATTGGGACAGGGGCTGATACGCAGTATTTT
NA	TRBJ1-5	TRBV5-1	NA	CASSLEPGKGNQPQHF	TGCGCCAGCAGCTTGGAGCCGGGAAAGGGCAATCAGCCCCAGCATTTT
TRBD2	TRBJ2-3	TRBV7-6	once	CASSLGLAGGIDTQYF	TGTGCCAGCAGCTTAGGACTAGCGGGGGGAATAGATACGCAGTATTTT
TRBD1	TRBJ2-3	TRBV6-2/TRBV6-3	NA	CASSLLRDSSLSFTDTQYF	TGTGCCAGCAGCCTCCTTCGGGACAGCTCTCTTTCCTTCACAGATACGCAGTATTTT
TRBD2	TRBJ2-2	TRBV9	NA	CASSVVAGLAGELFF	TGTGCCAGCAGCGTGGTAGCGGGCCTTGCCGGGGAGCTGTTTTTT
NA	TRBJ2-7	TRBV12-3/TRBV12-4	NA	CASSQGLPYEQYF	TGTGCCAGCAGTCAGGGTTTACCCTACGAGCAGTACTTC
TRBD2	TRBJ2-1	TRBV7-2	NA	CASSWTSGVYNEQFF	TGTGCCAGCAGTTGGACTAGCGGGGTTTACAATGAGCAGTTCTTC
NA	TRBJ2-1	TRBV18	NA	CASSPPGAEQFF	TGTGCCAGCTCACCACCAGGGGCTGAGCAGTTCTTC
NA	TRBJ1-3	TRBV11-3	NA	CASIGVSSGNTIYF	TGTGCCAGCATCGGAGTAAGCTCTGGAAACACCATATATTTT
TRBD1	TRBJ2-2	TRBV19	NA	CASSTRGQGNTGELFF	TGTGCCAGTAGTACCCGGGGACAGGGGAACACCGGGGAGCTGTTTTTT
NA	TRBJ1-1	TRBV14	NA	CASRRQSNTEAFF	TGTGCCAGCAGGCGACAGTCGAACACTGAAGCTTTCTTT
NA	TRBJ2-5	TRBV6-6	NA	CASSYPTETQYF	TGTGCCAGCAGTTACCCTACGGAGACCCAGTACTTC
NA	TRBJ1-4	TRBV3-1/TRBV3-2	few	CASSQDTGGKLFF	TGTGCCAGCAGCCAAGACACCGGGGGTAAACTGTTTTTT
TRBD1	TRBJ1-6	TRBV15	once	CATSRVRNNRGGSPLHF	TGTGCCACCAGCAGAGTCCGAAATAACAGGGGAGGCTCACCCCTCCACTTT
TRBD1	TRBJ1-3	TRBV2	few	CASSEGQRNTIYF	TGTGCCAGCAGTGAGGGACAGAGAAACACCATATATTTT
TRBD1	TRBJ2-3	TRBV5-4	NA	CASSKTGGTRDTQYF	TGTGCCAGCAGCAAAACAGGGGGCACTAGGGATACGCAGTATTTT
TRBD2	TRBJ2-1	TRBV23-1	NA	CASSQYPLSGSLREQFF	TGCGCCAGCAGTCAATACCCCCTCAGCGGGAGTTTGCGTGAGCAGTTCTTC
NA	TRBJ2-7	TRBV18	NA	CASSPRRIGEQYF	TGTGCCAGCTCACCACGGAGAATCGGCGAGCAGTACTTC
TRBD1	TRBJ1-6	TRBV5-5	NA	CASSLDQGAYSPLHF	TGTGCCAGCAGCTTGGACCAGGGGGCGTATTCACCCCTCCACTTT
TRBD1	TRBJ1-3	TRBV19	NA	CASSSDRVPGNTIYF	TGTGCCAGTAGTAGCGACAGGGTCCCTGGAAACACCATATATTTT
NA	TRBJ2-1	TRBV12-3/TRBV12-4	NA	CASRQQGGDEQFF	TGTGCCAGCAGACAACAGGGTGGCGATGAGCAGTTCTTC
NA	TRBJ1-2	TRBV11-2	few	CASSLAGGVDTF	TGTGCCAGCAGCTTAGCGGGCGGGGTCGACACCTTC
TRBD1	TRBJ1-5	TRBV10-1	NA	CASRRKRRLVKPGQAEPQHF	TGCGCCAGCAGGAGAAAAAGGCGGCTAGTGAAACCGGGACAGGCCGAGCCCCAGCATTTT
NA	TRBJ2-3	TRBV10-1	many	CASSGIDTQYF	TGCGCCAGCAGTGGTATAGATACGCAGTATTTT
TRBD1	TRBJ2-7	TRBV25-1	NA	CASRFAGGNEQYF	TGTGCCAGCAGGTTCGCAGGGGGTAACGAGCAGTACTTC
TRBD1	TRBJ1-2	TRBV6-5	NA	CASTQTGVGYGYTF	TGTGCCAGCACCCAGACAGGGGTTGGCTATGGCTACACCTTC
TRBD2	TRBJ2-1	TRBV24-1	NA	CATGSGGRYNEQFF	TGTGCCACCGGAAGCGGGGGGCGATACAATGAGCAGTTCTTC
NA	TRBJ2-3	TRBV9	NA	CASSPYLNLDTQYF	TGTGCCAGCAGCCCTTACTTGAATCTAGATACGCAGTATTTT
TRBD1	TRBJ2-7	TRBV4-1	NA	CASSLPGTGAEQYF	TGCGCCAGCAGCCTCCCCGGGACAGGGGCCGAGCAGTACTTC
TRBD1	TRBJ2-4	TRBV28	NA	CASSTTTGGNIQYF	TGTGCCAGCAGTACTACAACAGGGGGAAACATTCAGTACTTC
NA	TRBJ1-5	TRBV11-2	NA	CASSRGGGYQPQHF	TGTGCCAGCAGTCGCGGGGGGGGGTATCAGCCCCAGCATTTT
TRBD2	TRBJ2-1	TRBV25-1	NA	CASSDVSGNSYNEQFF	TGTGCCAGCAGTGATGTTAGCGGGAACTCCTACAATGAGCAGTTCTTC
NA	TRBJ2-7	TRBV11-2	NA	CASSLLQGGEQYF	TGTGCCAGCAGCCTATTACAGGGTGGCGAGCAGTACTTC
NA	TRBJ2-2	TRBV2	NA	CASSEVAAGELFF	TGTGCCAGCAGTGAAGTCGCGGCCGGGGAGCTGTTTTTT